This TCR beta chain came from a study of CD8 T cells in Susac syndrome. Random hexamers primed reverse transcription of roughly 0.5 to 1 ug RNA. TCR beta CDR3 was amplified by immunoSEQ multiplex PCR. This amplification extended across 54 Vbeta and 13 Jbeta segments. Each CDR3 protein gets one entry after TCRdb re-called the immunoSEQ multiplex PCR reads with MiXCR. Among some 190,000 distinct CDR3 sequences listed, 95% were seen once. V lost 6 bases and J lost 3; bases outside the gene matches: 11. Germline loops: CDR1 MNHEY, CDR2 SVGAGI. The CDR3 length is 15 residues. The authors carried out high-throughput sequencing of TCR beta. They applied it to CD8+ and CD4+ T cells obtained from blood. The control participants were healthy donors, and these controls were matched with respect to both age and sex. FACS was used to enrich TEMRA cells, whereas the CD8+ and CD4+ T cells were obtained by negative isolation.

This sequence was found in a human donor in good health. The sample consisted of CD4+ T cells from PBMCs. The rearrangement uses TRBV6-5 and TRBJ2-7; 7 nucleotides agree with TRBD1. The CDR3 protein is CASSNSGGGGYEQYF. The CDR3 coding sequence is TGTGCCAGCAGCAATTCAGGGGGTGGGGGCTACGAGCAGTACTTC.